These 28 T cell receptor beta chains were sequenced from one sample in a study of T cells in tuberculosis. Using immunoSEQ multiplex PCR, the repertoire was profiled, and TCRdb retains in-frame clones only, with some absent. The sample lists 25,000 to 35,000 clones, about 91% occurring once. Time point here: new active TB diagnosis, blood taken before or within 7 days of starting treatment. Sequences were derived from PBMCs, sampled at tuberculosis diagnosis. Every receptor here comes from an adult with tuberculosis.

The chain is built from TRBV5-4 and TRBJ1-1; no clear D gene. Germline-derived CDR1 and CDR2 are SGHNT and YYREEE (reference sequence). The CDR3 has 14 amino acids. The germline V and J ends were trimmed by 3 bases and 1 base, with 10 bases remaining between them. CDR3 region: CASSSQTGNTEAFF. The CDR3 nucleotides are TGTGCCAGCAGCTCGCAGACGGGGAACACTGAAGCTTTCTTT.

The chain employs TRBV19 and TRBJ2-7, with 7 nucleotides matching TRBD1. Germline assignment: CDR1 LNHDA and CDR2 SQIVND (reference sequence). The trim removed 4 bases at V and 3 bases at J, leaving 6 bases unmatched. The CDR3 has 14 residues. The DNA for the CDR3 is TGTGCCAGTAGTACCGGGACAGCACGCTACGAGCAGTACTTC. This translates into CASSTGTARYEQYF.

This CDR3 reads CASSPRLAGREETQYF. DNA of the CDR3: TGTGCCAGCAGCCCTAGACTAGCGGGCAGAGAAGAGACCCAGTACTTC. The J gene is TRBJ2-5, the V gene TRBV5-5, with 10 bases that match TRBD2. This CDR3 is 16 amino acids long. The germline CDR1 and CDR2 sequences are SGHKS and YYEKEE (reference sequence). The junction had 9 bases not matched to a gene; V was cut back by 4 bases and J by 3 bases.

The chain carries TRBV7-8 and TRBJ2-5, with TRBD2 matching over 12 bases. This CDR3 contains 19 residues. The germline gives CDR1 SGHVS, CDR2 FQNEAQ. The J segment lost 9 bases and the V segment lost 3 bases, leaving 20 bases of the junction unmatched. CDR3: CASSFRGLAGNGDRAAQYF. The CDR3 DNA follows: TGTGCCAGCAGCTTCCGCGGACTAGCGGGAAATGGGGACCGCGCGGCCCAGTACTTC.

V gene TRBV6-1 combines with J gene TRBJ2-7, with a possible D match to TRBD2 (6 bases). CDR3 length: 14 residues. Per the germline V gene, CDR1 is MNHNS and CDR2 is SASEGT. The germline V and J ends were trimmed by 2 bases and 5 bases, with 13 bases remaining between them. CDR3 coding DNA: TGTGCCAGCAGTGAAACCGGTGGGGGGAACGAGCAGTACTTC. Protein: CASSETGGGNEQYF.

This chain joins TRBV7-2 and TRBJ1-2; D may be TRBD1 (6 bases). The germline V and J ends were trimmed by 5 bases and 2 bases, with 15 bases remaining between them. The germline gives CDR1 SGHTA, CDR2 FQGNSA. The CDR3 sequence is 15 residues long. CDR3 sequence (DNA): TGTGCCAGCAGCCCCATAGGGGGTGTGAACTATGGCTACACCTTC. Its translation is CASSPIGGVNYGYTF.

The chain carries TRBV19 and TRBJ2-7; perhaps TRBD2 as D (5 bases). The V gene's germline CDR1 is LNHDA and CDR2 SQIVND (reference sequence). V lost 0 bases to trimming and J lost 7 bases, with 13 bases between them. The CDR3 is 14 amino acids. CDR3 amino acids: CASSIDSSRGEQYF. CDR3 nucleotides: TGTGCCAGTAGTATAGATTCCTCTCGGGGAGAGCAGTACTTC. The whole variable domain, remainder taken from reference TRBV19 and TRBJ2-7, is DGGITQSPKYLFRKEGQNVTLSCEQNLNHDAMYWYRQDPGQGLRLIYYSQIVNDFQKGDIAEGYSVSREKKESFPLTVTSAQKNPTAFYLCASSIDSSRGEQYFGPGTRLTVT.

The chain uses TRBV4-1 and TRBJ2-7; the match to TRBD1 covers 7 bases. The CDR3 runs to 15 residues. Germline trimming cut 2 bases from V and 2 bases from J; bases unmatched to any gene: 6. CDR1 MGHRA and CDR2 YSYEKL come from the germline V gene. CDR3 protein: CASSQIGTETYEQYF. CDR3 DNA: TGCGCCAGCAGCCAAATAGGGACAGAGACCTACGAGCAGTACTTC.

The chain is built from TRBV19 and TRBJ1-4, with D uncertain. V lost 1 base and J lost 5, with 23 bases in between. Germline V gene data show CDR1 as LNHDA and CDR2 as SQIVND (reference sequence). The CDR3 runs 19 residues. CDR3 protein: CASSIVEEVEYGLNEKLFF. CDR3 in DNA: TGTGCCAGTAGTATAGTAGAGGAGGTGGAGTACGGTCTCAATGAAAAACTGTTTTTT.

This clone was picked up one time. Other DNA variants within this sample encode the same CDR3. This chain uses TRBV28 with TRBJ2-3; perhaps TRBD1 as D (6 bases). The germline V gene has CDR1 MDHEN and CDR2 SYDVKM. This CDR3 is built from 17 residues. Between the trimmed V and J ends, which lost 3 bases and 6 bases, there was a span of 22 bases. The CDR3 reads CASSLPLGAGPGDTQYF. The CDR3 DNA is TGTGCCAGCAGTTTGCCTTTGGGGGCTGGGCCGGGGGATACGCAGTATTTT.

The chain carries TRBV5-1 and TRBJ2-1; 10 positions match TRBD1. V trimming: 4 bases; J trimming: 10 bases; junction bases outside the gene matches: 11. This CDR3 is built from 15 residues. In germline, CDR1 is SGHRS, CDR2 YFSETQ. The CDR3 region is CASSLVVGQGNEQFF. The CDR3 DNA sequence: TGCGCCAGCAGCCTAGTGGTGGGACAGGGGAACGAGCAGTTCTTC.

The V call is TRBV5-8, the J call TRBJ2-6; D call uncertain. The V gene lost 2 bases and the J gene lost 4 bases, with 13 bases spanning the gap. Germline V gene lookup returns CDR1 SGHTS and CDR2 YDEGEE. The CDR3 spans 16 residues. The CDR3 loop reads CASSFTLISGANVLTF. DNA of the CDR3: TGTGCCAGCAGCTTCACACTAATCTCCGGGGCCAACGTCCTGACTTTC.

This chain connects TRBV10-3 to TRBJ2-1; D is undetermined. V was trimmed by 5 bases and J by 8 bases, leaving 10 bases between them. Germline CDR1 ENHRY, CDR2 SYGVKD. This CDR3 contains 12 residues. CDR3 sequence reads: CAISTPRDEQFF. The CDR3 DNA reads as TGTGCCATCAGTACTCCCCGGGATGAGCAGTTCTTC.

V is TRBV5-1 and J is TRBJ2-3; D might be TRBD1 (6 bases). V was clipped by 0 bases and J by 2 bases, with 13 bases between them. There are 16 residues in the CDR3. Germline CDR1 SGHRS, CDR2 YFSETQ. The CDR3 region is CASSLELGQDTDTQYF. The CDR3 nucleotides read TGCGCCAGCAGCTTGGAGTTGGGACAAGACACAGATACGCAGTATTTT.

V is TRBV7-3 and J is TRBJ1-1; possibly TRBD1 for D (5 bases). This CDR3 is 17 amino acids long. Trimming removed 2 bases at V and 4 bases at J, with 20 bases between. The germline V gene encodes CDR1 SGHTA and CDR2 FQGTGA. The CDR3 protein is CASSLGGTAKAGTEAFF. CDR3 coding DNA: TGTGCCAGCAGCTTAGGGGGGACCGCCAAAGCGGGCACTGAAGCTTTCTTT.

The chain recombines TRBV6-1 with TRBJ1-1; 8 positions agree with TRBD1. Per germline, CDR1 MNHNS and CDR2 SASEGT. The trim removed 0 bases at V and 8 bases at J, leaving 17 bases unmatched. This CDR3 has 18 amino acids. CDR3 nucleotide sequence: TGTGCCAGCAGTGAAGCAGATAGCCCCGGGACAGGTTCTATCGAAGCTTTCTTT. It encodes CASSEADSPGTGSIEAFF.

CDR3 sequence (DNA): TGTGCCAGTAGTAAACGGGAGGGCGAGGAGACCCAGTACTTC. It translates to CASSKREGEETQYF. The V call is TRBV19, the J call TRBJ2-5, with 8 bases lining up with TRBD2. V lost 4 bases to trimming and J lost 5 bases; unmatched junction nucleotides: 6. This CDR3 has 14 amino acids. Germline CDR1 is LNHDA and CDR2 is SQIVND (reference sequence).

The chain uses TRBV6-5 and TRBJ2-2; 8 bases match TRBD1. The CDR3 runs 16 residues. Trimming removed 4 bases from V and 3 bases from J; junction bases left unmatched: 7. Germline CDR1 and CDR2: MNHEY and SVGAGI. Written as DNA, the CDR3 is TGTGCCAGCAGTTCCAGGACAGGGTTGGACACCGGGGAGCTGTTTTTT. It codes for CASSSRTGLDTGELFF.

This clone was seen only a few times. The V call is TRBV7-9, the J call TRBJ2-2; 10 bases agree with TRBD1. Trimming cost V 6 bases and J 4 bases; bases outside gene matches: 5. Looked up from germline, CDR1 is SEHNR and CDR2 is FQNEAQ (reference sequence). The CDR3 consists of 15 residues. The CDR3 DNA follows: TGTGCCAGCAGTCAGAGGACAGGGGGCACCGGGGAGCTGTTTTTT. Its protein is CASSQRTGGTGELFF.

This chain links TRBV14 with TRBJ1-6, with 9 bases lining up with TRBD1. Germline CDR1 SGHDN, CDR2 FVKESK. This CDR3 contains 16 residues. The trim removed 4 bases at V and 3 bases at J, leaving 4 bases unmatched. The CDR3 DNA is TGTGCCAGCAGCCCCACAGGGGGCAGCTATAATTCACCCCTCCACTTT. Residues: CASSPTGGSYNSPLHF.

The chain couples TRBV5-1 to TRBJ2-1; 7 nucleotides line up with TRBD1. V was clipped by 0 bases and J by 6 bases; unmatched bases: 0. Germline-derived CDR1 and CDR2 are SGHRS and YFSETQ. This CDR3 has 13 residues. The CDR3 DNA follows: TGCGCCAGCAGCTTGGGGGACAGCAATGAGCAGTTCTTC. Translated, it gives CASSLGDSNEQFF.

The chain couples TRBV28 to TRBJ1-2, with 8 bases matching TRBD1. The CDR3 is 15 amino acids. Germline trimming cut 2 bases from V and 4 bases from J; bases unmatched to any gene: 6. The germline V gene encodes CDR1 MDHEN and CDR2 SYDVKM. CDR3 DNA sequence: TGTGCCAGCAGTTTAGCAGGGGGCGCCGGCTATGGCTACACCTTC. This sequence encodes CASSLAGGAGYGYTF.

The chain links TRBV19 to TRBJ2-1; a weak D match, TRBD2 (6 bases). Trimming left V 6 bases short and J 8 bases short, with 20 bases between. Germline CDR1 is LNHDA and CDR2 is SQIVND (reference sequence). The CDR3 consists of 15 residues. CDR3 protein: CASSTTSGPSYEQFF. The CDR3 DNA reads as TGTGCCAGTAGCACGACTAGTGGGCCGTCTTATGAGCAGTTCTTC.

The gene calls are TRBV2 and TRBJ2-2, with TRBD1 matching 8 bases. The V segment lost 9 bases and the J segment 9 bases; nucleotides outside the gene matches: 9. The CDR3 contains 13 residues. From germline, CDR1 is SNHLY and CDR2 FYNNEI. CDR3 in DNA: TGTGCCAGGACGGACAGGGTCGGCAGGGAGCTGTTTTTT. Translating gives CARTDRVGRELFF.

This clone appeared a single time. The rearrangement joins TRBV2 to TRBJ1-2; D unclear. The CDR3 contains 13 residues. Trimming removed 7 bases from V and 8 bases from J, with 17 bases in between. CDR1 is SNHLY and CDR2 is FYNNEI in the germline V gene. DNA of the CDR3: TGTGCCAGCACCACCCCCTGGAGCCAAGGCTACACCTTC. Translation: CASTTPWSQGYTF.

The rearrangement links TRBV7-2 to TRBJ2-7; TRBD2 might be the D (5 bases). CDR1 SGHTA and CDR2 FQGNSA come from the germline V gene. The CDR3 contains 16 residues. Trimming pared 1 base from V and 1 base from J, leaving 14 bases between. As DNA, the CDR3 is TGTGCCAGCAGCTTAGGTCGAGCTGGCGGGTCCTACGAGCAGTACTTC. This codes for CASSLGRAGGSYEQYF. Full variable domain (missing parts from reference TRBV7-2 and TRBJ2-7): GAGVSQSPSNKVTEKGKDVELRCDPISGHTALYWYRQSLGQGLEFLIYFQGNSAPDKSGLPSDRFSAERTGGSVSTLTIQRTQQEDSAVYLCASSLGRAGGSYEQYFGPGTRLTVT.

The chain uses TRBV6-1 and TRBJ1-6; D perhaps matches TRBD1 (5 bases). V was shortened by 6 bases and J by 7 bases, with 16 bases between the two germline ends. Looked up from germline, CDR1 is MNHNS and CDR2 is SASEGT. The CDR3 covers 15 residues. CDR3 DNA sequence: TGTGCCAGCAGACCCCCGCCAGGGCAAAATTCACCCCTCCACTTT. Its protein product is CASRPPPGQNSPLHF.

V is TRBV15 and J is TRBJ1-3, with 8 bases matching TRBD1. This CDR3 region has 18 residues. The J segment lost 0 bases and the V segment lost 3 bases, leaving 10 bases of the junction unmatched. The germline V gene has CDR1 LNHNV and CDR2 YYDKDF (reference sequence). The CDR3 loop reads CATSRERAGGFSGNTIYF. In nucleotides, the CDR3 is TGTGCCACCAGCAGGGAACGCGCAGGGGGCTTCTCTGGAAACACCATATATTTT.